A single sample gave rise to the 11 T cell receptor beta chains below, sequenced in a study of blood T cell repertoires in COVID-19 (dated by TCRdb to the early 2020s). Libraries were built with the immunoSEQ multiplex PCR assay. TCRdb provides this immuneACCESS table in a form limited to in-frame rearrangements. Some clones are lacking; in checked studies, under half of them reflect an unresolved V gene, and why the rest are absent is not known. Here the sample has around 180,000 clones; 86% occur a single time. The ten largest make up roughly 2.9% of the sample. The sequenced sample consisted of peripheral blood. The receptors derive from a young woman with active or convalescent COVID-19.

The chain links TRBV11-2 to TRBJ2-7, with D unresolved. The germline V gene encodes CDR1 SGHAT and CDR2 FQNNGV. The V end was cut by 0 bases, the J end by 3 bases, with 6 bases between. The CDR3 extends over 13 amino acids. This CDR3 reads CASSLEPRYEQYF. CDR3 coding DNA: TGTGCCAGCAGCTTAGAACCGCGCTACGAGCAGTACTTC.

This chain connects TRBV5-1 to TRBJ2-1; 10 bases match TRBD2. This CDR3 comprises 15 residues. V was pared by 4 bases and J by 9 bases, with 10 bases of the junction left unmatched. Germline CDR1 and CDR2: SGHRS and YFSETQ. CDR3 sequence reads: CASSPPAGGPVEQFF. DNA of the CDR3: TGCGCCAGCAGCCCACCAGCGGGGGGGCCGGTTGAGCAGTTCTTC.

V usage is TRBV10-2 and J usage is TRBJ1-1; 9 bases map to TRBD1. Germline V lookup: CDR1 WSHSY, CDR2 SAAADI. V lost 4 bases and J lost 4; bases outside the gene matches: 1. This CDR3 has 13 amino acids. Here the CDR3 reads CASSGTGATEAFF. The CDR3 coding sequence is TGCGCCAGCAGTGGGACAGGGGCCACTGAAGCTTTCTTT.

V and J are TRBV27 and TRBJ1-1; a possible D gene is TRBD1 (6 bases). This CDR3 contains 14 residues. CDR1 is MNHEY, CDR2 SMNVEV, per germline (reference sequence). Deletions cut 3 bases from V and 4 bases from J, with 12 bases between. CDR3: CASSFSRGFTEAFF. The CDR3 DNA follows: TGTGCCAGCAGTTTCTCCAGGGGTTTCACTGAAGCTTTCTTT.

This chain links TRBV12-5 with TRBJ2-7; weak D call: TRBD2 (5 bases). With 6 bases removed from V and 2 bases from J, the gap between germline ends came to 20 bases. The CDR3 is 16 amino acids. Germline-derived CDR1 and CDR2 are LGHNT and FRNRAP. The CDR3 nucleotides are TGTGCTAGTGGGTTTGGTACTAGGAAACTGGCCTACGAGCAGTACTTC. Protein: CASGFGTRKLAYEQYF.

V is TRBV2 and J is TRBJ2-6; D not certain. CDR3 length: 15 residues. V shed 4 bases and J shed 1 base, with 8 bases lying between them. Germline values: CDR1 SNHLY, CDR2 FYNNEI. The CDR3: CASSAQLSGANVLTF. As DNA, the CDR3 is TGTGCCAGCAGTGCGCAACTGTCTGGGGCCAACGTCCTGACTTTC.

The CDR3 bases are TGTGCCAGCAGCTTAGGGACAGGGGGCGACTCCTCCTACAATGAGCAGTTCTTC. This encodes CASSLGTGGDSSYNEQFF. This chain links TRBV7-2 with TRBJ2-1; TRBD1 aligns across 11 bases. The CDR3 is 18 amino acids. Germline V gene sequence: CDR1 SGHTA, CDR2 FQGNSA. V trimming: 1 base; J trimming: 0 bases; junction bases outside the gene matches: 5. Drawing the rest from reference TRBV7-2 and TRBJ2-1, the complete variable domain is GAGVSQSPSNKVTEKGKDVELRCDPISGHTALYWYRQSLGQGLEFLIYFQGNSAPDKSGLPSDRFSAERTGGSVSTLTIQRTQQEDSAVYLCASSLGTGGDSSYNEQFFGPGTRLTVL.

This clone was found a few times. The DNA for the CDR3 is TGTGCCAGTAGTATGTGGCAAGACACCGGGGAGCTGTTTTTT. Its translation: CASSMWQDTGELFF. V usage is TRBV19 and J usage is TRBJ2-2; D call uncertain. Germline assignment: CDR1 LNHDA and CDR2 SQIVND (reference sequence). With 3 bases removed from V and 3 bases from J, the gap between germline ends came to 8 bases. The length of the CDR3 is 14 residues.

This CDR3 reads CASSKTGNYGYTF. The CDR3 DNA sequence: TGTGCCAGCAGCAAAACAGGGAACTATGGCTACACCTTC. This sequence joins TRBV7-6 and TRBJ1-2; TRBD1 might be the D (6 bases). The germline gives CDR1 SGHVS, CDR2 FNYEAQ. This CDR3 region has 13 residues. Trimming shortened V by 5 bases and J by 2 bases, and 9 bases separated the two germline ends.

This chain connects TRBV5-1 to TRBJ1-6, with 8 bases identical to TRBD1. J was trimmed by 0 bases and V by 4 bases; bases with no gene match: 9. The CDR3 length is 18 residues. Germline CDR1 and CDR2: SGHRS and YFSETQ. DNA of the CDR3: TGCGCCAGCAGCCTGGTGACAGGGGACCTCTCCTATAATTCACCCCTCCACTTT. Amino acids: CASSLVTGDLSYNSPLHF.

V usage is TRBV19 and J usage is TRBJ1-5; the match to TRBD1 covers 12 bases. The CDR3 spans 16 residues. Trimming cost V 7 bases and J 6 bases; bases outside gene matches: 10. CDR1 is LNHDA and CDR2 is SQIVND in the germline V gene (reference sequence). CDR3 nucleotides: TGTGCCAGTACCTCTCGGGACAGGGGGCGCCTTCAGCCCCAGCATTTT. Its translation is CASTSRDRGRLQPQHF. The full variable domain, its missing parts supplied by reference TRBV19 and TRBJ1-5, is DGGITQSPKYLFRKEGQNVTLSCEQNLNHDAMYWYRQDPGQGLRLIYYSQIVNDFQKGDIAEGYSVSREKKESFPLTVTSAQKNPTAFYLCASTSRDRGRLQPQHFGDGTRLSIL.